Described below is a single TCR beta chain sequence and its context. The antigen it binds to is not known. No base qualities exist here, and no much larger clone lies one base off it. The cohort was made up of 666 healthy bone marrow donors. All cohort members were sampled while nominally healthy, although unrecorded immune exposures were likely present. The donor tested CMV seropositive, placing the donor among the approximately 290 seropositive members of the cohort. Every donor gave a peripheral blood sample, and the peripheral blood mononuclear cells from that sample were used for TCR beta sequencing. Genomic DNA was extracted from the blood cell samples with the Qiagen DNeasy Blood Extraction Kit. The record originates from a study of cytomegalovirus exposure and HLA in healthy donors (dated by TCRdb to about 2017). Broadly, across the study: An earlier analysis of 550 to 700 of the donors reported 276 Gb of sequence data and 120 million or so unique TCR beta sequences from roughly 200 million T cells. Rather than using new phenotypic data, the later analysis identified candidate immune exposures from TCR beta sequences and from how often those sequences occurred across donors. Roughly 300 gigabases of sequencing data and around 85 million unique TCR sequences made up an early release that covered approximately 650 HLA-typed donors. Every repertoire in the discovery cohort had been generated on one and the same sequencing platform. The study aimed to test whether signatures of past pathogen exposure could be identified by cataloging public T cell receptors. The T cell repertoires of 666 subjects were profiled by immunosequencing and related to cytomegalovirus serostatus. Several DR-DQ haplotypes were handled as single units for association and clustering because linkage in the cohort was strong. Donor age, sex, ethnicity and CMV serostatus were collected together with the repertoire data. Typing coverage varied by locus: roughly 620-640 donors for A, B, C, DRB1 and DQB1; roughly 510 for DQA1; some 610 for DPA1; 450 to 480 for DPB1. Both class I and class II loci were covered by HLA typing, at four-digit resolution. To study patterns of TCR occurrence, a later analysis re-analyzed previously published TCR beta repertoires from under 750 donors and added high-resolution HLA genotyping. The genetic ancestry cluster associated with self-reported Caucasian donors included 81% of the 398 genotyped donors. A later genetic analysis took genome-wide SNP genotypes for about 65% of the roughly 670 donors and used that subset as a discovery cohort. To predict cytomegalovirus infection status, the study combined high-throughput TCR immunosequencing, statistical association of individual TCRs with disease status, and machine learning. Besides the first cohort of 666 subjects, a separate validation cohort made up of 120 different subjects was used. An earlier analysis of around 540 of the donors applied high-throughput TCR beta sequencing to assess whether each TCR beta V gene segment acted as functional or pseudogenic. On average, about 240,000 unique TCR beta nucleotide sequences were sequenced per donor among 398 genotyped donors of the cohort, with roughly 18% of those sequences being non-productive.

Unmatched junction bases come to 3, with V trimmed by 6 bases and J by 4 bases. From its cysteine to its phenylalanine, the CDR3 spans 13 amino acids. Only the CDR3 region is kept as DNA, spanning 39 bases read in frame from base 1. CDR1 and CDR2 were assigned from the germline V gene (reference sequence) as GTSNPN and SVGIG. The method was the immunoSEQ multiplex PCR assay. For the multiplex PCR, a mixture combining 60 forward primers for TCR Vbeta segments and 13 reverse primers for TCR Jbeta segments was used. The CDR3 region of rearranged TCR beta genes was amplified from genomic DNA with a multiplex PCR assay. The Illumina HiSeq System was used to sequence the amplified TCR beta libraries as 87-base-pair reads. Concerning the study's data processing: In a later analysis, tens of millions of unique TCR beta chains were counted across the 500 to 700 repertoires, and approximately 11 million of these chains were shared by at least two donors. To remove PCR and sequencing errors, raw reads were error-corrected and collapsed into unique sequences using a nearest-neighbor algorithm that merged closely related sequences. V, D and J gene segments were assigned by aligning CDR3 sequences to IMGT reference sequences. For a sequence to be retained, a match of at least six nucleotides was required to both a V gene segment and a J gene segment. A rearrangement counted as productive if the CDR3 had no stop codons and remained in frame with V and J, and every other rearrangement counted as non-productive. Following IMGT convention, CDR3 was defined as the stretch from the second conserved V-encoded cysteine to the conserved J-encoded phenylalanine. The earlier analysis of 500 to 650 of the donors excluded any sequence lacking an unambiguous match to a single V gene segment. An earlier analysis of several hundred of the donors classified V segments as functional when productive rearrangements were above 56.7% and as segregating when the standard deviation between donors was above 5%. A statistical classification framework was developed to diagnose cytomegalovirus status using the catalog of TCR beta chain sequences. V and J gene assignment, in a later analysis, came from comparing TCR nucleotide sequences with IMGT/GENE-DB human TR gene sequences. Using the TCRdist pipeline, a later analysis assigned CDR3 sequences along with most-parsimonious VDJ recombination scenarios. In a later analysis, each TCR beta chain was defined by its CDR3 amino acid sequence together with its V-gene family, and reads lacking a unique V-gene family were excluded. In a later analysis, 450 to 600 highly shared, low-generation-probability nucleotide sequences were removed to address suspected cross-contamination and a sequencing artifact. A later analysis calculated a clonal expansion index for each public chain from normalized within-repertoire ranks of inferred template counts. Generation probabilities in a later analysis came from a VDJ recombination model fitted to out-of-frame rearrangements, and those results were checked against IGoR. A later analysis scored TCR-TCR, TCR-HLA and TCR-CMV co-occurrence with hypergeometric tests, applying a repertoire-size bias correction to TCR pairs. In a later analysis, false discovery rates were estimated by permuting HLA or CMV assignments 20 times. In a later analysis, co-occurring TCRs were grouped with DBSCAN, and TCRdist sequence similarity was added when clustering was performed within HLA-allele-positive subsets. Repertoires with fewer than 30,000 or more than 120,000 public chains, plus five repertoires with anomalous nucleotide sharing, were excluded from co-occurrence clustering. The clones in this table, taken by TCRdb from immuneACCESS, are in-frame only. Not every clone is retained; where verified, under half of the shortfall comes from an unresolved V gene, and the cause of the rest is unknown. Clone size and V and J calls were adopted from that table, with D and trimming inferred from the DNA. The sample data list around 190,000 clones, and approximately 75% of these were observed just once. More than 4% of the sample lies in the top ten.

General findings and caveats noted by the study authors: Some IMGT-functional V segments, including TRBV6-2 and TRBV6-3, could not be told apart with the 87-base-pair reads, so those segments were excluded. An earlier analysis of some 560 of the donors showed that most TCR beta V segments appeared in productive rearrangements either about 90% or about 30% of the time, which broadly matched IMGT annotations. Cytomegalovirus status was reported to be diagnosed by the classifier with high specificity and sensitivity in both the original and validation cohorts. A further reported finding was that TCR beta sequences accurately predicted the HLA-A and HLA-B alleles for most subjects in the first cohort. CMV serostatus was the only immune exposure information available for the cohort. A later analysis found that TCR association rates varied across HLA loci, with DRB1 alleles showing the most associated TCRs and HLA-C alleles the fewest. In this cohort, only TCR beta chains were sequenced, and detectable features were limited by the absence of alpha or paired-chain data. A few of the identified cytomegalovirus-associated TCR beta chains were confirmed in vitro to be specific for cytomegalovirus antigens. A cluster of highly shared sequence variants was judged likely to represent a technical artifact of the sequencing pipeline. A later genetic analysis associated a missense DCLRE1C variant with V-gene and J-gene trimming of TCR beta chains, and an independent cohort replicated the association. The study listed approximately 160 TCR beta chains as associated with cytomegalovirus. Roughly uniform sequencing depth across donors was assumed in presence/absence analyses, although this assumption may not hold. According to a later genetic analysis, donors in an Asian-associated ancestry cluster had fewer N-insertions in productive TCRs than the approximately 690-donor mean. Strong co-occurrence of HLA alleles, especially DR and DQ, made assigning TCR associations to individual alleles difficult. Correlated functional status among segregating V segments might be attributable to linkage disequilibrium, but an unknown experimental factor could not be ruled out. Across donors, most TCR sequences were observed very rarely, whereas some public TCRs were present in many individuals. According to the authors, the approach could potentially be generalized to other disease states and immunological phenotypes. A later analysis found that most CMV-associated TCR beta chains appeared HLA-restricted, with HLA associations seemingly driven largely by CMV exposure. In a later analysis, several top co-occurrence clusters were reported to appear linked to parvovirus B19, influenza, CMV and Epstein-Barr virus. Specific HLA alleles were associated with 16,951 TCR beta sequences at a false discovery rate of 0.05 in a later analysis. Compared with equally common non-associated chains, HLA-associated TCR beta chains in a later analysis were more clonally expanded and had lower generation probabilities. Because HLA typing was unavailable for some donors at each locus, only the typed subset was used in association tests. Because counts were too low, some 17 rarely observed V segments, including chromosome 9 orphons, were excluded from the earlier analysis of around 590 of the donors.

The TCR comes from a man younger than 45 in good health and CMV-seropositive. Sequences were obtained from PBMCs. This chain joins TRBV30 to TRBJ2-1; 10 junctional bases match TRBD2. CDR3 region: CACTSGIYNEQFF. The nucleotide sequence is TGTGCCTGCACTAGCGGGATTTACAATGAGCAGTTCTTC.